This TCR beta chain was sequenced for a study of liver allograft versus peripheral blood T cells. Background on the study: Recipients' peripheral blood served as the comparator for T cell receptor repertoires in transplanted livers.

TCRdb redid the calling of the reads with MiXCR, one entry per CDR3 protein. The table shows over 7,500 distinct CDR3 sequences, with roughly 22% occurring only once. The CDR3 length is 11 residues. CDR1 and CDR2 from the germline V gene are DFQATT and SNEGSKA (reference sequence). This clonotype has only a few counts. The receptor was isolated from a human patient who had a liver transplant. Some T cells here may be from the graft donor. The chain uses TRBV20-1 and TRBJ1-2; tentative D call: TRBD1 (5 bases). CDR3 nucleotide sequence: TGCAGCGGGACGGACAACTATGGCTACACCTTC. The encoded protein is CSGTDNYGYTF.